What follows are 19 T cell receptor beta chains derived from one specimen sequenced in a study of cytomegalovirus exposure and HLA in healthy donors (dated by TCRdb to about 2017). Libraries were built with the immunoSEQ multiplex PCR assay. For the multiplex PCR, a mixture combining 60 forward primers for TCR Vbeta segments and 13 reverse primers for TCR Jbeta segments was used. This immuneACCESS table, as held by TCRdb, lists in-frame sequences with V and J called but not all clones. Of the missing ones, under half trace to an unresolved V gene in checked studies; the others have no known cause. This sample comprises 120,000 to 150,000 clones, roughly 80% of them detected only once. The top ten clonotypes cover more than 4% of the sample. The specimen was PBMCs. These receptors originate from a man between 40 and 49 years old in good health and CMV-seropositive.

The rearrangement links TRBV7-8 to TRBJ1-1, with D unclear. Germline loops: CDR1 SGHVS, CDR2 FQNEAQ. Trimming left V 2 bases short and J 2 bases short, with 12 bases between. CDR3 length: 15 amino acids. The CDR3 DNA follows: TGTGCCAGCAGCTTAAGGAGGGAATCTAACACTGAAGCTTTCTTT. Amino acid sequence: CASSLRRESNTEAFF.

In this sample, this clone turned up once. The chain has TRBV7-8 and TRBJ1-5, with D unclear. Germline CDR1 SGHVS, CDR2 FQNEAQ. The CDR3 loop spans 15 amino acids. The V gene lost 2 bases and the J gene lost 7 bases, with 15 bases spanning the gap. CDR3 sequence reads: CASSLRAPRGQPQHF. In nucleotides, the CDR3 is TGTGCCAGCAGCTTAAGGGCCCCCCGGGGACAGCCCCAGCATTTT.

This sequence joins TRBV5-6 and TRBJ2-7, with D tentatively TRBD1 (5 bases). The V end was cut by 7 bases, the J end by 5 bases, with 22 bases between. The germline V gene has CDR1 SGHDT and CDR2 YYEEEE. The CDR3 is 15 residues long. The CDR3 protein is CASRPLAGAGHEQYF. The CDR3 coding sequence is TGTGCCAGCCGTCCCCTGGCTGGGGCTGGCCACGAGCAGTACTTC.

Of note for this clone: The same CDR3 can be traced to other DNA sequences in this sample. This chain uses TRBV6-1 with TRBJ1-5; D is perhaps TRBD1 (6 bases). V dropped 2 bases and J dropped 6 bases, with 11 bases sitting between them. The germline V gene has CDR1 MNHNS and CDR2 SASEGT. The CDR3 totals 14 residues. The DNA for the CDR3 is TGTGCCAGCAGTGAAATGGGGGGGCGTCAGCCCCAGCATTTT. This codes for CASSEMGGRQPQHF.

The chain combines TRBV7-9 with TRBJ2-1, with TRBD1 as a possible D gene (5 bases). Per germline, CDR1 SEHNR and CDR2 FQNEAQ (reference sequence). V lost 6 bases and J 0 bases, leaving 15 bases between the germline ends. The CDR3 contains 16 residues. The CDR3 coding sequence is TGTGCCAGCAGACCCGACAGAAGTAGCTCCTACAATGAGCAGTTCTTC. This sequence encodes CASRPDRSSSYNEQFF.

The J gene is TRBJ2-5, the V gene TRBV19; D is perhaps TRBD1 (5 bases). This CDR3 has 16 amino acids. CDR1 and CDR2 from the germline V gene are LNHDA and SQIVND (reference sequence). Trimming pared 7 bases from V and 5 bases from J, leaving 23 bases between. CDR3 residues: CASTPSLLAGLETQYF. CDR3 nucleotide sequence: TGTGCCAGTACCCCTAGTTTGTTGGCAGGGTTGGAGACCCAGTACTTC.

The chain recombines TRBV6-1 with TRBJ2-7, with 9 bases lining up with TRBD1. Germline lookup yields CDR1 MNHNS and CDR2 SASEGT. The CDR3 runs 15 residues. With V trimmed by 4 bases and J by 4 bases, 8 bases remained unmatched. In nucleotides, the CDR3 is TGTGCCAGCAGTGGTCTACAGGGGGCGCGTTACGAGCAGTACTTC. Translation: CASSGLQGARYEQYF.

V gene TRBV6-1 combines with J gene TRBJ1-2; D ambiguous. Trimming took off 5 bases at V and 5 bases at J, with 9 bases between the two ends. Germline values: CDR1 MNHNS, CDR2 SASEGT. The CDR3 consists of 12 residues. The CDR3 DNA follows: TGTGCCAGCAGTCCCGGGGAATATGGCTACACCTTC. Amino acid sequence: CASSPGEYGYTF.

The CDR3 reads CASRNTRDSPAYEQYF. DNA of the CDR3: TGTGCCAGCCGAAACACCCGGGACAGTCCAGCCTACGAGCAGTACTTC. V is TRBV25-1 and J is TRBJ2-7, with 7 bases aligning to TRBD1. The CDR3 has 16 residues. J lost 2 bases, V lost 8 bases, and 15 bases had no gene match. Germline V gives CDR1 MGHDK, CDR2 SYGVNS.

V is TRBV9 and J is TRBJ2-7; 8 nucleotides match TRBD2. Germline CDR1 and CDR2: SGDLS and YYNGEE. CDR3 length: 14 residues. Trimming at V came to 4 bases and at J to 8 bases, leaving 11 bases not matched to a gene. Here the CDR3 reads CASSLGLAPGQQYF. For the CDR3, the DNA is TGTGCCAGCAGCCTCGGACTAGCCCCAGGCCAGCAGTACTTC.

The gene calls are TRBV10-2 and TRBJ2-5, with 9 bases lining up with TRBD2. Germline CDR1 WSHSY, CDR2 SAAADI. This CDR3 region has 14 residues. Trimming took 8 bases from V and 1 from J; bases not matched to a gene: 5. CDR3 in amino acids: CASALAGTQETQYF. The CDR3 DNA reads as TGCGCCAGCGCGCTAGCGGGGACCCAAGAGACCCAGTACTTC.

CDR3 amino acids: CASSRSGGETQYF. CDR3 DNA: TGTGCCAGCAGCCGGAGCGGCGGGGAGACCCAGTACTTC. The chain has TRBV5-6 and TRBJ2-5; a weak D match, TRBD2 (5 bases). Germline CDR1 and CDR2: SGHDT and YYEEEE. CDR3 length equals 13 residues. Between the trimmed V and J ends, which lost 4 bases and 5 bases, there was a span of 12 bases.

This rearrangement joins TRBV14 to TRBJ2-5; TRBD2 is a possible D gene (6 bases). The CDR3 spans 12 residues. V was shortened by 5 bases and J by 8 bases, with 12 bases between the two germline ends. Germline lookup yields CDR1 SGHDN and CDR2 FVKESK. The CDR3 region has the DNA TGTGCCAGCAGCTGGGGCGGGGATACCCAGTACTTC. Protein product: CASSWGGDTQYF.

This chain links TRBV30 with TRBJ1-2; tentative D call: TRBD1 (5 bases). Between the trimmed V and J ends, which lost 3 bases and 7 bases, there was a span of 18 bases. Germline V gene data show CDR1 as GTSNPN and CDR2 as SVGIG (reference sequence). The CDR3 sequence is 14 residues long. The CDR3 reads CAWRTQGGRSGYTF. CDR3 nucleotide sequence: TGTGCCTGGAGAACTCAGGGTGGGCGGAGTGGCTACACCTTC.

V gene TRBV6-1 combines with J gene TRBJ2-7, with 7 bases aligning to TRBD1. The CDR3 consists of 16 residues. J lost 7 bases, V lost 4 bases, and 16 bases had no gene match. Germline CDR1 reads MNHNS; CDR2 reads SASEGT. The chain's CDR3 is CASSARQGRGNEEQYF. For the CDR3, the DNA is TGTGCCAGCAGTGCAAGACAGGGTAGGGGAAACGAGGAGCAGTACTTC.

The gene calls are TRBV11-2 and TRBJ2-7, with a tentative D call TRBD2 (5 bases). This CDR3 has 14 residues. The germline gives CDR1 SGHAT, CDR2 FQNNGV. Trimming took off 1 base at V and 2 bases at J, with 9 bases between the two ends. This CDR3 is CASSLGTVPYEQYF. The CDR3 DNA reads as TGTGCCAGCAGCTTAGGGACTGTACCCTACGAGCAGTACTTC.

The rearrangement links TRBV18 to TRBJ2-7; a weak D match, TRBD1 (5 bases). The CDR3 runs 14 residues. Looked up from germline, CDR1 is KGHSH and CDR2 is LQKENI. V lost 3 bases and J 2 bases, leaving 11 bases between the germline ends. The CDR3 DNA sequence: TGTGCCAGCTCACCGGGGCGGTTAGCCTACGAGCAGTACTTC. This gives the protein CASSPGRLAYEQYF.

This clone came up a few times. The V and J genes are TRBV29-1 and TRBJ2-3; 10 bases match TRBD2. Germline CDR1 and CDR2: SQVTM and ANQGSEA. The CDR3 has 14 amino acids. J gave up 2 bases and V 5 bases, and 4 bases lay outside the gene matches. The CDR3 sequence is CSVPTSGPTDTQYF. The CDR3 nucleotides are TGCAGCGTTCCGACTAGCGGGCCCACAGATACGCAGTATTTT.

The chain recombines TRBV18 with TRBJ1-2; D is ambiguous. Trimming shortened V by 6 bases and J by 0 bases, and 17 bases separated the two germline ends. This CDR3 has 16 residues. Germline loops: CDR1 KGHSH, CDR2 LQKENI. CDR3 residues: CASSSTKATANYGYTF. In DNA form, the CDR3 reads TGTGCCAGCTCGTCAACCAAAGCCACCGCTAACTATGGCTACACCTTC. Combining the CDR3 with reference TRBV18 and TRBJ1-2 gives the whole variable domain NAGVMQNPRHLVRRRGQEARLRCSPMKGHSHVYWYRQLPEEGLKFMVYLQKENIIDESGMPKERFSAEFPKEGPSILRIQQVVRGDSAAYFCASSSTKATANYGYTFGSGTRLTVV.